One sample yielded the 28 T cell receptor beta chains listed below, sequenced in a study of cytomegalovirus exposure and HLA in healthy donors (dated by TCRdb to about 2017). The library was built by means of the immunoSEQ multiplex PCR assay. TCRdb provides this immuneACCESS table in a form limited to in-frame rearrangements. Some clones are lacking; in checked studies, under half of them reflect an unresolved V gene, and why the rest are absent is not known. The sample table records fewer than 250,000 clones; more than 75% of these occur just once. The ten largest clones add up to less than 3% of the sample. The sample consisted of PBMCs. These receptors originate from a man between 18 and 35 years old in good health and CMV-seronegative.

The genes are TRBV5-4 and TRBJ1-1; TRBD1 is a possible D gene (5 bases). Trimming pared 4 bases from V and 7 bases from J, leaving 17 bases between. This CDR3 comprises 14 residues. Germline V CDR1 and CDR2: SGHNT, YYREEE (reference sequence). The CDR3 sequence is CASSLNQGSGEAFF. The CDR3 DNA reads as TGTGCCAGCAGCCTCAACCAGGGATCCGGTGAAGCTTTCTTT. Based on the CDR3 plus reference TRBV5-4 and TRBJ1-1, the full variable domain is ETGVTQSPTHLIKTRGQQVTLRCSSQSGHNTVSWYQQALGQGPQFIFQYYREEENGRGNFPPRFSGLQFPNYSSELNVNALELDDSALYLCASSLNQGSGEAFFGQGTRLTVV.

The rearrangement joins TRBV7-2 to TRBJ2-2; D ambiguous. There are 15 residues in the CDR3. Germline CDR1 SGHTA, CDR2 FQGNSA. Trimming shortened V by 1 base and J by 0 bases, and 6 bases separated the two germline ends. The CDR3 protein is CASSLVRANTGELFF. In DNA form, the CDR3 reads TGTGCCAGCAGCTTAGTTAGAGCGAACACCGGGGAGCTGTTTTTT.

This clone appeared once. The chain employs TRBV13 and TRBJ2-7, with D tentatively TRBD1 (6 bases). The V gene's germline CDR1 is PRHDT and CDR2 FYEKMQ (reference sequence). V shed 1 base and J shed 7 bases, with 17 bases lying between them. This CDR3 spans 15 amino acids. The CDR3, as DNA: TGTGCCAGCAGCTTAGAACAGGGTGGGACGGGGGAGCAGTACTTC. The encoded protein is CASSLEQGGTGEQYF.

The chain uses TRBV7-9 and TRBJ2-1; 10 positions match TRBD1. Looked up from germline, CDR1 is SEHNR and CDR2 is FQNEAQ (reference sequence). The CDR3 sequence is 15 residues long. After removal of 6 bases from V and 3 bases from J, the junction contained 5 bases not matched to a gene. The CDR3 nucleotides read TGTGCCAGCAGAACCGGGACAGGGGTCTACAATGAGCAGTTCTTC. Its protein is CASRTGTGVYNEQFF.

This clone was detected only once. This chain joins TRBV11-2 and TRBJ1-1; D is undetermined. Germline assignment: CDR1 SGHAT and CDR2 FQNNGV. The CDR3 has 12 amino acids. V lost 7 bases and J 5 bases, leaving 11 bases between the germline ends. CDR3 coding DNA: TGTGCCAGCACCCTATCGAAGACTGAAGCTTTCTTT. Translating gives CASTLSKTEAFF.

This clone showed up just once. This rearrangement joins TRBV5-1 to TRBJ2-3; TRBD1 matches at 7 bases. The CDR3 length is 14 residues. Losses at the gene ends were 6 bases for V and 2 bases for J; bases not matched to a gene: 6. Germline CDR1 and CDR2: SGHRS and YFSETQ. CDR3 loop: CASTVGGITDTQYF. Here the CDR3 DNA reads TGCGCCAGCACAGTAGGGGGCATCACAGATACGCAGTATTTT.

J is TRBJ2-7 and V is TRBV2; maybe TRBD1 (7 bases). V lost 2 bases, J lost 3 bases, and 17 bases lay in between. The germline gives CDR1 SNHLY, CDR2 FYNNEI. The CDR3 totals 16 residues. DNA of the CDR3: TGTGCCAGCAGTGAATGGAGGGGGCAGGCCTACTACGAGCAGTACTTC. This encodes CASSEWRGQAYYEQYF.

This rearrangement joins TRBV7-2 to TRBJ1-2, with TRBD1 identical over 9 bases. V trimming: 3 bases; J trimming: 9 bases; junction bases outside the gene matches: 11. This CDR3 region has 15 residues. CDR1 and CDR2 (germline): SGHTA, FQGNSA. The CDR3 DNA is TGTGCCAGCAGCTTGATGCCGGGACAGGGTATGAGCTACACCTTC. It yields the protein CASSLMPGQGMSYTF.

The V gene is TRBV12-5, the J gene TRBJ2-1; D is uncertain. CDR3 length: 14 residues. Germline lookup yields CDR1 LGHNT and CDR2 FRNRAP. Trimming took off 2 bases at V and 4 bases at J, with 9 bases between the two ends. This CDR3 is CASGLTLTYNEQFF. The CDR3 nucleotides are TGTGCTAGTGGTTTGACGTTAACTTACAATGAGCAGTTCTTC. The complete variable domain, with remaining parts taken from reference TRBV12-5 and TRBJ2-1, reads DARVTQTPRHKVTEMGQEVTMRCQPILGHNTVFWYRQTMMQGLELLAYFRNRAPLDDSGMPKDRFSAEMPDATLATLKIQPSEPRDSAVYFCASGLTLTYNEQFFGPGTRLTVL.

This clone was detected ten times or more. The CDR3 reads CSVFLAVAGGWNEQFF. For the CDR3, the DNA is TGCAGCGTTTTCCTTGCAGTAGCGGGAGGGTGGAATGAGCAGTTCTTC. The chain carries TRBV29-1 and TRBJ2-1; the match to TRBD2 covers 11 bases. The germline gives CDR1 SQVTM, CDR2 ANQGSEA. V dropped 5 bases and J dropped 7; count of bases not matched to a gene: 13. The CDR3 sequence is 16 residues long.

The chain joins TRBV7-3 to TRBJ2-7; D is perhaps TRBD2 (5 bases). Trimming removed 5 bases at V and 0 bases at J, with 11 bases between. Germline CDR1 and CDR2: SGHTA and FQGTGA. The CDR3 is made up of 14 amino acids. CDR3 bases: TGTGCCAGCAGCCGTAGCGAACACTCCTACGAGCAGTACTTC. It yields the protein CASSRSEHSYEQYF.

The V call is TRBV23-1, the J call TRBJ2-1, with a tentative D call TRBD1 (5 bases). TRBV23-1 is noted as an ORF with a role that remains uncertain. This CDR3 is built from 14 residues. V was clipped by 4 bases and J by 3 bases, with 10 bases between them. CDR3: CASSPADSYNEQFF. The CDR3 DNA is TGCGCCAGCAGTCCCGCAGACAGCTACAATGAGCAGTTCTTC.

The sample holds many counts of this clone. This chain connects TRBV4-2 to TRBJ1-6, with 11 positions matching TRBD1. The CDR3 runs to 16 residues. Germline trimming cut 0 bases from V and 9 bases from J; bases unmatched to any gene: 4. The germline gives CDR1 LGHNA, CDR2 YNFKEQ. For the CDR3, the DNA is TGTGCCAGCAGCCAAGATCCGGGACAGGGGGTTTCACCCCTCCACTTT. It codes for CASSQDPGQGVSPLHF.

This chain joins TRBV6-5 and TRBJ2-5; TRBD2 matches at 11 bases. V lost 4 bases and J lost 6; bases outside the gene matches: 1. The germline V gene has CDR1 MNHEY and CDR2 SVGAGI. This CDR3 contains 13 residues. The CDR3 DNA sequence: TGTGCCAGCAGTTTAGCGGGGGGGAAGACCCAGTACTTC. This translates into CASSLAGGKTQYF.

V gene TRBV2 combines with J gene TRBJ2-7; possible D gene TRBD2, 6 bases. CDR1 is SNHLY, CDR2 FYNNEI, per germline. V was shortened by 1 base and J by 7 bases, with 11 bases between the two germline ends. The CDR3 runs 13 residues. CDR3 DNA sequence: TGTGCCAGCAGTGAAGACCCTCGGGGGGAGCAGTACTTC. Its protein product is CASSEDPRGEQYF.

V gene TRBV7-9 combines with J gene TRBJ1-3; D is undetermined. The V end lost 4 bases, the J end lost 4 bases, and 11 bases lay between the germline ends. CDR3 length: 14 residues. The V gene's germline CDR1 is SEHNR and CDR2 FQNEAQ (reference sequence). As DNA, the CDR3 is TGTGCCAGCAGCTACCCGGGAGAAGGAAACACCATATATTTT. Translation: CASSYPGEGNTIYF. Full variable domain (outside the CDR3, taken from reference TRBV7-9 and TRBJ1-3): DTGVSQNPRHKITKRGQNVTFRCDPISEHNRLYWYRQTLGQGPEFLTYFQNEAQLEKSRLLSDRFSAERPKGSFSTLEIQRTEQGDSAMYLCASSYPGEGNTIYFGEGSWLTVV.

The chain employs TRBV5-1 and TRBJ1-1; TRBD1 agrees at 9 bases. The CDR3 contains 18 residues. Germline V lookup: CDR1 SGHRS, CDR2 YFSETQ. V gave up 2 bases and J gave up 0 bases; unmatched junction bases: 11. The CDR3 region has the DNA TGCGCCAGCAGCTTAGCCGTCCCCGGGACAGGGATGAACACTGAAGCTTTCTTT. Its translation is CASSLAVPGTGMNTEAFF.

This sequence joins TRBV30 and TRBJ1-5, with D possibly matching TRBD1 (6 bases). Per germline, CDR1 GTSNPN and CDR2 SVGIG (reference sequence). Trimming took off 3 bases at V and 4 bases at J, with 10 bases between the two ends. The CDR3 totals 13 residues. This CDR3 is CAWSWQGNQPQHF. The DNA for the CDR3 is TGTGCCTGGAGCTGGCAGGGGAATCAGCCCCAGCATTTT. The full variable domain, with the rest looked up from reference TRBV30 and TRBJ1-5, is SQTIHQWPATLVQPVGSPLSLECTVEGTSNPNLYWYRQAAGRGLQLLFYSVGIGQISSEVPQNLSASRPQDRQFILSSKKLLLSDSGFYLCAWSWQGNQPQHFGDGTRLSIL.

J is TRBJ1-2 and V is TRBV18; D is unclear. The germline V gene encodes CDR1 KGHSH and CDR2 LQKENI. The CDR3 covers 15 residues. V was cut by 0 bases and J by 1 base, with 9 bases left in between. This CDR3 reads CASSPPVDINYGYTF. DNA of the CDR3: TGTGCCAGCTCACCACCGGTAGATATTAACTATGGCTACACCTTC.

The chain is built from TRBV4-3 and TRBJ1-2, with TRBD1 matching over 7 bases. The CDR3 contains 15 residues. Germline-derived CDR1 and CDR2 are LGHNA and YSLEER. V was pared by 0 bases and J by 6 bases, with 7 bases of the junction left unmatched. CDR3 bases: TGCGCCAGCAGCCAAGACGACAGGGCTCGAAATGGCTACACCTTC. Amino acids: CASSQDDRARNGYTF.

This clone was seen more than once but under ten times. The chain carries TRBV6-4 and TRBJ1-2; tentative D call: TRBD1 (5 bases). CDR1 is MRHNA and CDR2 is SNTAGT in the germline V gene. The CDR3 runs 13 residues. V was cut by 4 bases and J by 4 bases, with 10 bases left in between. The CDR3 is CASSGAGRYGYTF. The CDR3 nucleotides read TGTGCCAGCAGTGGGGCAGGGCGCTATGGCTACACCTTC.

The J gene is TRBJ2-6, the V gene TRBV28; D call uncertain. Germline CDR1 is MDHEN and CDR2 is SYDVKM. Trimming removed 3 bases from V and 0 bases from J, with 6 bases in between. The CDR3 is 15 amino acids. Here the CDR3 DNA reads TGTGCCAGCAGTTTGAGACTCTCTGGGGCCAACGTCCTGACTTTC. Translating gives CASSLRLSGANVLTF.

The V call is TRBV4-3, the J call TRBJ2-7, with D perhaps TRBD1 (6 bases). Trimming removed 3 bases from V and 3 bases from J, with 12 bases in between. CDR3 length: 14 amino acids. The germline V gene has CDR1 LGHNA and CDR2 YSLEER. The CDR3 DNA sequence: TGCGCCAGCAGCCACGTGACAGGAGACTACGAGCAGTACTTC. This codes for CASSHVTGDYEQYF.

The rearrangement uses TRBV7-9 and TRBJ1-2, with 11 bases matching TRBD1. The ends lost 6 bases at V and 8 bases at J; junction bases unmatched: 8. Germline values: CDR1 SEHNR, CDR2 FQNEAQ (reference sequence). This CDR3 is 14 amino acids long. The chain's CDR3 is CASSSPGQGEGYTF. CDR3 nucleotides: TGTGCCAGCAGTTCACCGGGACAGGGGGAAGGCTACACCTTC.

CDR3 residues: CASSQVPGESYEQYF. In DNA form, the CDR3 reads TGCGCCAGCAGCCAAGTCCCAGGGGAGTCCTACGAGCAGTACTTC. J is TRBJ2-7 and V is TRBV4-3, with a possible D match to TRBD1 (6 bases). The length of the CDR3 is 15 residues. Per germline, CDR1 LGHNA and CDR2 YSLEER. V gave up 1 base and J gave up 1 base, with 11 bases separating them.

This chain connects TRBV7-2 to TRBJ2-7; 7 bases line up with TRBD2. The CDR3 extends over 15 amino acids. The V gene end was trimmed by 5 bases and the J gene end by 3 bases; junction bases not matched to a gene: 10. In germline, CDR1 is SGHTA, CDR2 FQGNSA. The CDR3 sequence: CASSLALAVFYEQYF. In nucleotides, the CDR3 is TGTGCCAGCAGCCTGGCCCTAGCGGTTTTCTACGAGCAGTACTTC.

The chain carries TRBV5-4 and TRBJ2-1; 8 bases align to TRBD2. Germline trimming cut 4 bases from V and 10 bases from J; bases unmatched to any gene: 10. Germline lookup yields CDR1 SGHNT and CDR2 YYREEE (reference sequence). The CDR3 consists of 14 residues. CDR3 sequence: CASSLPGRGVEQFF. CDR3 bases: TGTGCCAGCAGCCTCCCCGGGAGGGGGGTGGAGCAGTTCTTC.

The J gene is TRBJ2-7, the V gene TRBV7-9; TRBD2 is a possible D gene (5 bases). Germline V gene lookup returns CDR1 SEHNR and CDR2 FQNEAQ (reference sequence). This CDR3 is built from 15 residues. The germline V and J ends were trimmed by 4 bases and 0 bases, with 13 bases remaining between them. CDR3 amino acids: CASSWLARSSYEQYF. CDR3 nucleotides: TGTGCCAGCAGCTGGCTAGCCCGAAGCTCCTACGAGCAGTACTTC.